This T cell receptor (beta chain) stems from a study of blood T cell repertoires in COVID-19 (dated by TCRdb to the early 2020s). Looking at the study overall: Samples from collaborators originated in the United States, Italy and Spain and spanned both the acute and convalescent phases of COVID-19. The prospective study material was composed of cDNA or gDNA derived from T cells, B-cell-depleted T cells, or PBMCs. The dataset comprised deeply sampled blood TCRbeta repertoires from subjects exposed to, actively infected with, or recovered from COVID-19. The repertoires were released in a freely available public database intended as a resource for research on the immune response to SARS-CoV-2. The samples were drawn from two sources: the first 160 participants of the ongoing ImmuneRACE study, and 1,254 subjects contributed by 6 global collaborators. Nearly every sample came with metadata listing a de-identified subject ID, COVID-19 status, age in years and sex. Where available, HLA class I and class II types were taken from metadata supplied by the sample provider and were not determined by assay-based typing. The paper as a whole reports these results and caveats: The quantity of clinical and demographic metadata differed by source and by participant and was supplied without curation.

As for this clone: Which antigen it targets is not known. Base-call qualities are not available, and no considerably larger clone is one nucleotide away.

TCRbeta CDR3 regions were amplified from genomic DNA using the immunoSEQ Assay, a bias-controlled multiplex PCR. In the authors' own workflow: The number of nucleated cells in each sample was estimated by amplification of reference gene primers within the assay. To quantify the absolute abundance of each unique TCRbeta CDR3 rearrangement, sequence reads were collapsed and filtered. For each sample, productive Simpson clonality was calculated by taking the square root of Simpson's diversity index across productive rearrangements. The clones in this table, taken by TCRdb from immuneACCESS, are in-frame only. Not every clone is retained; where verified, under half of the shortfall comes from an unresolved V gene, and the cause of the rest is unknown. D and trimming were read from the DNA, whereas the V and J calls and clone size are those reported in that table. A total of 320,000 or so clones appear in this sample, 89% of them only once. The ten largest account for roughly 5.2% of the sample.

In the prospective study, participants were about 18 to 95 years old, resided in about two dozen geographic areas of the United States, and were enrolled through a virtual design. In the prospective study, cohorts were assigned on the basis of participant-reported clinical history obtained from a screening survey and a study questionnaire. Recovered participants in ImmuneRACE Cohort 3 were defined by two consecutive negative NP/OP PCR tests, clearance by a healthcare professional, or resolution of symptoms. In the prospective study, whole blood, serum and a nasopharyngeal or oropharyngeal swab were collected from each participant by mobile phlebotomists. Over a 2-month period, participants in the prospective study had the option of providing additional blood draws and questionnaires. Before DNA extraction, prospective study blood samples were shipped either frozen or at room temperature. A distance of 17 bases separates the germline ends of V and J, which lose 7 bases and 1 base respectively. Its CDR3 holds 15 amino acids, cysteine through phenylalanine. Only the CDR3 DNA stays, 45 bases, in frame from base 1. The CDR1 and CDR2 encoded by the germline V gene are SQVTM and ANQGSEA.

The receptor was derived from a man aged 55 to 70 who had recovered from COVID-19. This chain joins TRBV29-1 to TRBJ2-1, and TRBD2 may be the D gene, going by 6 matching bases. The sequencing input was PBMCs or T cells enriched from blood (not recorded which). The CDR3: CSAGRDSRSYNEQFF. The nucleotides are TGCAGCGCTGGCCGGGACTCAAGGTCCTACAATGAGCAGTTCTTC.